This T cell receptor (beta chain) comes out of a study of T cell repertoires in cytomegalovirus infection (dated by TCRdb to the late 2010s). Regarding the research as a whole: Donor HLA type was relevant to the analysis, as public TCR beta signatures indicated carriage of CMV infection together with the matching HLA type.

This clonotype has just a few counts. Its antigen remains undetermined. No much larger clone exists at a distance of one base, and base qualities are not known. The data were produced on an Illumina HiSeq 1500. Clones were called with MiXCR by TCRdb after fastp trimmed the public reads at Q25, and only in-frame beta chains were retained. All rows with the same CDR3 protein become a single entry with the most common DNA and genes. The sample yields a few hundred thousand distinct CDR3 sequences; over 7.5% were counted once. The ten largest clones take up 4.3% of the sample. The junction shows trimming of 2 bases on V and 7 bases on J, plus 12 bases between the germline ends. Counted from cysteine to phenylalanine, this CDR3 has 14 amino acids. Of the read, only the CDR3 DNA is kept; its 42 bases are in frame from base 1. From a lookup of the germline V gene, CDR1 and CDR2 are MNHNS and SASEGT. Broader findings and caveats from the paper: In the ex vivo response, HLA-C-restricted CMV-specific TCR beta clonotypes were dominant, and in two of eight donors the single most frequent clonotype came from this HLA-C-restricted group. Carriers of CMV infection plus the relevant HLA type were discriminated by the cumulative frequency of public TCR beta family members in the study cohort and in an independent roughly 350-donor cohort.

The sequenced material came from PBMCs. The rearrangement joined TRBV6-1 to TRBJ1-5; no D gene call is confident. This receptor was taken from a human donor in good health (CMV status not recorded). Some clones in this sample may be carry-over from other donors' samples. The CDR3 region reads CASSEMSGKQPQHF. The DNA sequence reads TGTGCCAGCAGTGAAATGTCGGGGAAACAGCCCCAGCATTTT.